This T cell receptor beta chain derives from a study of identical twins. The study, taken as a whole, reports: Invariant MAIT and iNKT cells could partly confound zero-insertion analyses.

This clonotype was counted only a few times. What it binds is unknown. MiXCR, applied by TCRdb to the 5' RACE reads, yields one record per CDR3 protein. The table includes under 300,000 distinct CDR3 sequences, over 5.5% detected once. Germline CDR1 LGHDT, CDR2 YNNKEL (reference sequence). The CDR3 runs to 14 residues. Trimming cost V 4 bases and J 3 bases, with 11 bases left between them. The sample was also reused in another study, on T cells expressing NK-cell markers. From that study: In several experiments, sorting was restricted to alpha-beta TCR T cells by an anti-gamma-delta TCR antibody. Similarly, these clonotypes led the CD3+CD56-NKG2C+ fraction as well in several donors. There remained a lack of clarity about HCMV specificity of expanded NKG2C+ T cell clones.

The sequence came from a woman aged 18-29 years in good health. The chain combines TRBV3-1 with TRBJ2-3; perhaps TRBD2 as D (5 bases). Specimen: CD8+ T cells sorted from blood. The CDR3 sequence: CASSRLPGTDTQYF. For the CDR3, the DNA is TGTGCCAGCAGCCGACTACCCGGGACAGATACGCAGTATTTT.